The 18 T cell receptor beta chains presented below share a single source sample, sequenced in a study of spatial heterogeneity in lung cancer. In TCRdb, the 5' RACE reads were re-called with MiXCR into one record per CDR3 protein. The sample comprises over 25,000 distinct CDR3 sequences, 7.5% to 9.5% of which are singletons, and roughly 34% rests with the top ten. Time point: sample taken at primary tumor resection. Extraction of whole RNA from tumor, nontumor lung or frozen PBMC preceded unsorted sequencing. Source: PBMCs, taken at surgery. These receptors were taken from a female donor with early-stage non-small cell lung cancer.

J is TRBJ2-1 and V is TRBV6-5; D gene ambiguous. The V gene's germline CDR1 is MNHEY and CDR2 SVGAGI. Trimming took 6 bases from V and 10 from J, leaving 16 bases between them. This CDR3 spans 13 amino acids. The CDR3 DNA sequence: TGTGCCAGCAGCCGGACCTTACTTTTGGAGCAGTTCTTC. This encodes CASSRTLLLEQFF.

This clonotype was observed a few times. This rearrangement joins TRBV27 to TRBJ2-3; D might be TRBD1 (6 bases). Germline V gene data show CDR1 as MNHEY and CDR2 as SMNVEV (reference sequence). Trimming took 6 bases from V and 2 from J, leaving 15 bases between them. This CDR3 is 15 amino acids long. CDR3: CASRPRQALTDTQYF. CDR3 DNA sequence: TGTGCCAGCAGACCTCGACAGGCACTCACAGATACGCAGTATTTT.

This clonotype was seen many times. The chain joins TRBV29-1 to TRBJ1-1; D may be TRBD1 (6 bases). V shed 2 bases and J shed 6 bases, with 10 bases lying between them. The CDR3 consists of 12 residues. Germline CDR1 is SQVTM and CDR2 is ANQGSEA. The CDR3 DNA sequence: TGCAGCGTTGAAAGGGGGTTCCCTGAAGCTTTCTTT. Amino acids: CSVERGFPEAFF.

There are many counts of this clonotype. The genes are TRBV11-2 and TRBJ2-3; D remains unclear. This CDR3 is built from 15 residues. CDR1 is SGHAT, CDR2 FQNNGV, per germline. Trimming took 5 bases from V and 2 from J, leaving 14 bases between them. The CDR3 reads CASSKTLTSTDTQYF. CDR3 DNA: TGTGCCAGCAGCAAAACTTTGACTTCCACAGATACGCAGTATTTT.

The CDR3 loop reads CASGLVGNEQFF. CDR3 in DNA: TGTGCTAGTGGTTTGGTAGGCAATGAGCAGTTCTTC. This sequence joins TRBV12-5 and TRBJ2-1; D is unclear. This CDR3 comprises 12 residues. The germline V and J ends were trimmed by 0 bases and 6 bases, with 3 bases remaining between them. Germline V gene sequence: CDR1 LGHNT, CDR2 FRNRAP. Using reference TRBV12-5 and TRBJ2-1 for the parts outside the CDR3, the full variable domain is DARVTQTPRHKVTEMGQEVTMRCQPILGHNTVFWYRQTMMQGLELLAYFRNRAPLDDSGMPKDRFSAEMPDATLATLKIQPSEPRDSAVYFCASGLVGNEQFFGPGTRLTVL.

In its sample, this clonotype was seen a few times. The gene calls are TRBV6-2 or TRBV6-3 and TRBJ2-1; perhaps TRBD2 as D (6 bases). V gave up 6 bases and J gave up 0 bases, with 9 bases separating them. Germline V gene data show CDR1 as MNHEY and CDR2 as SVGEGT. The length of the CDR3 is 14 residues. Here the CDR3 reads CASRRDSSYNEQFF. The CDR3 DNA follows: TGTGCCAGCAGAAGGGACTCCTCCTACAATGAGCAGTTCTTC.

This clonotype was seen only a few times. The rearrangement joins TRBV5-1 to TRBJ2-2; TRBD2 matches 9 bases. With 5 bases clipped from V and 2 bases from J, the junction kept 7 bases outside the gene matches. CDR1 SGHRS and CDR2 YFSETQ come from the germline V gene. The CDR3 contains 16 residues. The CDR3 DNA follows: TGCGCCAGCAGAGAAAAAGCGGGAGGAAACACCGGGGAGCTGTTTTTT. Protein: CASREKAGGNTGELFF.

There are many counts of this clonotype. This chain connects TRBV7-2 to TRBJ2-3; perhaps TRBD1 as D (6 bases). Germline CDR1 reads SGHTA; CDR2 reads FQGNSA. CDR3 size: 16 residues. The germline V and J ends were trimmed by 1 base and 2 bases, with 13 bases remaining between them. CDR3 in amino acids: CASSLGIGTNTDTQYF. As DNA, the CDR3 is TGTGCCAGCAGCTTAGGAATCGGGACAAACACAGATACGCAGTATTTT.

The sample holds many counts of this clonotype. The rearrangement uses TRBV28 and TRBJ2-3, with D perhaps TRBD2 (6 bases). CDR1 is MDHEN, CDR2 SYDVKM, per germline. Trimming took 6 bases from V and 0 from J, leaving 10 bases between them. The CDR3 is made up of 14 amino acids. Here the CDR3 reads CASRPGTSTDTQYF. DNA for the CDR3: TGTGCCAGCAGACCCGGGACTAGCACAGATACGCAGTATTTT.

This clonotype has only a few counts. The CDR3 here is CASSQARTPYNEQFF. For the CDR3, the DNA is TGTGCCAGCAGTCAAGCGCGAACTCCATACAATGAGCAGTTCTTC. The chain recombines TRBV12-3 or TRBV12-4 with TRBJ2-1; D is uncertain. The V end lost 5 bases, the J end lost 4 bases, and 15 bases lay between the germline ends. The CDR3 contains 15 residues.

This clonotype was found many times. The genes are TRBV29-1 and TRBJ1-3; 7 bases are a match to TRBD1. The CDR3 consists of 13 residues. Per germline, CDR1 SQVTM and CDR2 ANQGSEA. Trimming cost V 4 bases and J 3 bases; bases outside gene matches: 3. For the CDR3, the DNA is TGCAGCGTTGCCTACAGGGGTGGAAACACCATATATTTT. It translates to CSVAYRGGNTIYF.

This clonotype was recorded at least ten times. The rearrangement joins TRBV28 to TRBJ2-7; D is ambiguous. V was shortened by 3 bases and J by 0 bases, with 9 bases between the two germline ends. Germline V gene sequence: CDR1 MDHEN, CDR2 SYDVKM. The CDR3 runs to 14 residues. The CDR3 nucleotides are TGTGCCAGCAGTTTGTTCAGGCCCTCCTACGAGCAGTACTTC. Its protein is CASSLFRPSYEQYF. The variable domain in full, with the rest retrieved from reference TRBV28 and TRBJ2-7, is DVKVTQSSRYLVKRTGEKVFLECVQDMDHENMFWYRQDPGLGLRLIYFSYDVKMKEKGDIPEGYSVSREKKERFSLILESASTNQTSMYLCASSLFRPSYEQYFGPGTRLTVT.

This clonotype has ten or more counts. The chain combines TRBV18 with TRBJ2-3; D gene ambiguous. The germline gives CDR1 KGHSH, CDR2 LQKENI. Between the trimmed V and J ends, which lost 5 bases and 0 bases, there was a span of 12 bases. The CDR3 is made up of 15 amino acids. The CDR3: CASSALQMSTDTQYF. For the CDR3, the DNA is TGTGCCAGCTCAGCGCTTCAGATGAGCACAGATACGCAGTATTTT.

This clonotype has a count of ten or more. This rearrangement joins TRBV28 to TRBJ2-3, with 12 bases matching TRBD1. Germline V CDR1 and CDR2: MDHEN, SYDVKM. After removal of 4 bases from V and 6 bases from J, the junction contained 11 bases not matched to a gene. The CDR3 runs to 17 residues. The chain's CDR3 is CASSSQSPGQGADTQYF. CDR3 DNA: TGTGCCAGCAGTTCACAAAGTCCGGGACAGGGGGCCGATACGCAGTATTTT.

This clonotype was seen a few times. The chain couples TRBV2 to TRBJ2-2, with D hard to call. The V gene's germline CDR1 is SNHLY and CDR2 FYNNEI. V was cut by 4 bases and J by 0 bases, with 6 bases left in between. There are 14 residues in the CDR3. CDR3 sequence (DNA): TGTGCCAGCAGTGTTGAACCGAACACCGGGGAGCTGTTTTTT. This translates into CASSVEPNTGELFF.

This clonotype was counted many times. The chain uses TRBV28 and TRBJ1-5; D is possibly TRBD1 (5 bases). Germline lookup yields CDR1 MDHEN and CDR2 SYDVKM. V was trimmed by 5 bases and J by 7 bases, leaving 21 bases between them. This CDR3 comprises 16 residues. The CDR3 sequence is CASSPVSGDRRQPQHF. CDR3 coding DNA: TGTGCCAGCAGTCCCGTTTCGGGGGACCGAAGGCAGCCCCAGCATTTT. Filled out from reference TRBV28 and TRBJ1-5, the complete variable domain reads DVKVTQSSRYLVKRTGEKVFLECVQDMDHENMFWYRQDPGLGLRLIYFSYDVKMKEKGDIPEGYSVSREKKERFSLILESASTNQTSMYLCASSPVSGDRRQPQHFGDGTRLSIL.

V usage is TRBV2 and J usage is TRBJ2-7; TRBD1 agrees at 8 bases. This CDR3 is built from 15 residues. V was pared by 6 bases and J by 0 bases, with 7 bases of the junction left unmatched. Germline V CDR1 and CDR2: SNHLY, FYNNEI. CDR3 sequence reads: CASRLQGEPSYEQYF. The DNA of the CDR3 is TGTGCCAGCAGGCTACAGGGGGAACCCTCCTACGAGCAGTACTTC.

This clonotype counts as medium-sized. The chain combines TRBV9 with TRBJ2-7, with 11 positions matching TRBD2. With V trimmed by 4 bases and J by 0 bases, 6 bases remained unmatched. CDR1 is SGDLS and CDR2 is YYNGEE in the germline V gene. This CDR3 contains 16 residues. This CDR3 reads CASSSPTSGTSYEQYF. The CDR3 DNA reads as TGTGCCAGCAGCTCCCCGACTAGCGGGACCTCCTACGAGCAGTACTTC.